The 16 T cell receptor beta chains below were found in one sample sequenced in a study of Ad26.COV2.S vaccination and SARS-CoV-2 variants. The assay was immunoSEQ multiplex PCR, and TCRdb's table has in-frame clones only and misses some. Among roughly 420,000 clones, roughly 90% were seen once, and the ten largest hold 3.5% to 4%. Treatment given: approximately 18 received Ad26.COV2.S at low or high dose, single or two shots; roughly five received placebo; per-sample allocation not given. Samples came from day 63 after the first vaccine or placebo injection. The sample consisted of peripheral blood, taken in a trial of Ad26.COV2.S vaccine versus placebo. The receptors were gathered from a person aged 18-60 years who received the Ad26.COV2.S COVID-19 vaccine or a placebo.

The chain links TRBV9 to TRBJ2-2; 8 nucleotides align to TRBD1. The CDR3 has 14 residues. In germline, CDR1 is SGDLS, CDR2 YYNGEE. Trimming took 5 bases from V and 6 from J; bases not matched to a gene: 6. The CDR3 bases are TGTGCCAGCAGGAAGACAGGGGAGGCCGGGGAGCTGTTTTTT. It encodes CASRKTGEAGELFF.

The chain links TRBV7-6 to TRBJ2-7; a possible D gene is TRBD1 (5 bases). The V gene lost 3 bases and the J gene lost 6 bases, with 21 bases spanning the gap. Germline CDR1 and CDR2: SGHVS and FNYEAQ. This CDR3 is 16 amino acids long. This CDR3 reads CASSLGQPHSKVEQYF. For the CDR3, the DNA is TGTGCCAGCAGCTTGGGGCAGCCCCATTCGAAGGTCGAGCAGTACTTC.

This clone was recorded once. The J gene is TRBJ2-2, the V gene TRBV9; 11 bases map to TRBD1. The CDR3 runs 18 residues. J lost 4 bases, V lost 4 bases, and 12 bases had no gene match. Germline CDR1 reads SGDLS; CDR2 reads YYNGEE. The CDR3 sequence is CASSSRISGTGGTGELFF. The CDR3 DNA follows: TGTGCCAGCAGCTCACGAATATCCGGGACAGGGGGCACCGGGGAGCTGTTTTTT.

This clone showed up many times. The same CDR3 also results from other DNA sequences found in this sample. The chain is built from TRBV7-9 and TRBJ2-7; D unclear. V was trimmed by 1 base and J by 7 bases, leaving 14 bases between them. Germline values: CDR1 SEHNR, CDR2 FQNEAQ (reference sequence). CDR3 size: 14 residues. The DNA for the CDR3 is TGTGCCAGCAGCTTAGGGGGTCTCTCTGGGGAGCAGTACTTC. Translating gives CASSLGGLSGEQYF.

The chain combines TRBV7-2 with TRBJ2-7; the D gene is possibly TRBD1 (6 bases). The CDR3 is 13 amino acids. The V gene's germline CDR1 is SGHTA and CDR2 FQGNSA. V lost 4 bases and J 9 bases, leaving 16 bases between the germline ends. CDR3 sequence: CASSSDRSYLQYF. As DNA, the CDR3 is TGTGCCAGCAGCTCAGACAGGAGCTACTTGCAGTACTTC.

CDR3 residues: CASSFSAQQETQYF. CDR3 nucleotides: TGTGCCAGCAGTTTTTCTGCACAGCAAGAGACCCAGTACTTC. The J gene is TRBJ2-5, the V gene TRBV28; D gene uncertain. This CDR3 spans 14 amino acids. Germline loops: CDR1 MDHEN, CDR2 SYDVKM. Trimming took off 3 bases at V and 2 bases at J, with 10 bases between the two ends. Looking up the rest from reference TRBV28 and TRBJ2-5 gives the full variable domain: DVKVTQSSRYLVKRTGEKVFLECVQDMDHENMFWYRQDPGLGLRLIYFSYDVKMKEKGDIPEGYSVSREKKERFSLILESASTNQTSMYLCASSFSAQQETQYFGPGTRLLVL.

The chain is built from TRBV5-1 and TRBJ2-7; D uncertain. The ends were cut back, 3 bases at V and 3 bases at J, with 16 bases in the middle. This CDR3 is built from 15 residues. Germline V lookup: CDR1 SGHRS, CDR2 YFSETQ. The CDR3 nucleotides read TGCGCCAGCAGCTCGACTGGCAGCAAAGACTACGAGCAGTACTTC. Translation: CASSSTGSKDYEQYF.

The V and J genes are TRBV12-2 and TRBJ1-3. TRBV12-2 is designated a pseudogene. The CDR3 totals 18 residues. DNA for the CDR3: TGTGCAAGTCGCTTAGGCTACAGCGGGGAGTTCTCTGGAAACACCATATATTTT. Residues: CASRLGYSGEFSGNTIYF.

This chain uses TRBV11-2 with TRBJ2-3, with D unclear. The V and J ends lost 8 bases and 5 bases respectively, with 8 bases between them. CDR1 and CDR2 (germline): SGHAT, FQNNGV. The CDR3 runs 11 residues. The CDR3 reads CASSTRDTQYF. CDR3 in DNA: TGTGCCAGCTCAACTCGAGATACGCAGTATTTT.

V and J are TRBV5-4 and TRBJ1-4; D gene ambiguous. The ends were cut back, 4 bases at V and 8 bases at J, with 18 bases in the middle. The CDR3 covers 15 residues. CDR1 and CDR2 from the germline V gene are SGHNT and YYREEE (reference sequence). CDR3 loop: CASSRDMGEGEKLFF. The CDR3 DNA reads TGTGCCAGCAGCCGTGACATGGGTGAGGGCGAAAAACTGTTTTTT.

This clone was picked up one time. The chain carries TRBV5-5 and TRBJ2-3; D gene ambiguous. This CDR3 region has 14 residues. Looked up from germline, CDR1 is SGHKS and CDR2 is YYEKEE (reference sequence). Trimming stripped 10 bases from V and 3 bases from J, with 18 bases between. DNA of the CDR3: TGTGCCTCCCAGAAAACGGTTGCAACAGATACGCAGTATTTT. This translates into CASQKTVATDTQYF.

The chain links TRBV30 to TRBJ2-3; D is perhaps TRBD2 (5 bases). Germline assignment: CDR1 GTSNPN and CDR2 SVGIG (reference sequence). Trimming pared 2 bases from V and 1 base from J, leaving 10 bases between. The length of the CDR3 is 14 residues. Written as DNA, the CDR3 is TGTGCCTGGAGTTTAGCGCTTGGCACAGATACGCAGTATTTT. It translates to CAWSLALGTDTQYF.

The gene calls are TRBV7-2 and TRBJ2-3; 8 bases match TRBD1. Germline values: CDR1 SGHTA, CDR2 FQGNSA. With V trimmed by 4 bases and J by 3 bases, 9 bases remained unmatched. The CDR3 length is 16 residues. The CDR3, as DNA: TGTGCCAGCAGCTCCGGGTTTACAGGGGGGACAGATACGCAGTATTTT. It specifies CASSSGFTGGTDTQYF.

The rearrangement uses TRBV19 and TRBJ2-1, with 9 bases fitting TRBD2. The CDR3 consists of 15 residues. V dropped 6 bases and J dropped 2; count of bases not matched to a gene: 5. Germline CDR1 LNHDA, CDR2 SQIVND (reference sequence). CDR3 DNA sequence: TGTGCCAGTAGGGTCCGCGGGGGGGCCTACAATGAGCAGTTCTTC. It translates to CASRVRGGAYNEQFF.

A word on this clone: The same CDR3 can be traced to other DNA sequences in this sample. V is TRBV9 and J is TRBJ1-3; D is unresolved. CDR1 and CDR2 (germline): SGDLS, YYNGEE. CDR3 length: 13 residues. The V and J ends lost 0 bases and 2 bases respectively, with 3 bases between them. The CDR3 spells CASSVATGNTIYF. The CDR3 bases are TGTGCCAGCAGCGTAGCTACTGGAAACACCATATATTTT. The complete variable domain, with remaining parts taken from reference TRBV9 and TRBJ1-3, reads DSGVTQTPKHLITATGQRVTLRCSPRSGDLSVYWYQQSLDQGLQFLIQYYNGEERAKGNILERFSAQQFPDLHSELNLSSLELGDSALYFCASSVATGNTIYFGEGSWLTVV.

The chain has TRBV6-2 or TRBV6-3 and TRBJ2-1, with 9 bases lining up with TRBD2. The trim removed 3 bases at V and 4 bases at J, leaving 22 bases unmatched. Germline loops: CDR1 MNHEY, CDR2 SVGEGT. The CDR3 has 21 amino acids. This chain's CDR3 is CASSYLIKAGTSTEGYNEQFF. The CDR3 nucleotides are TGTGCCAGCAGTTATCTAATAAAAGCCGGGACTAGCACCGAAGGATACAATGAGCAGTTCTTC.